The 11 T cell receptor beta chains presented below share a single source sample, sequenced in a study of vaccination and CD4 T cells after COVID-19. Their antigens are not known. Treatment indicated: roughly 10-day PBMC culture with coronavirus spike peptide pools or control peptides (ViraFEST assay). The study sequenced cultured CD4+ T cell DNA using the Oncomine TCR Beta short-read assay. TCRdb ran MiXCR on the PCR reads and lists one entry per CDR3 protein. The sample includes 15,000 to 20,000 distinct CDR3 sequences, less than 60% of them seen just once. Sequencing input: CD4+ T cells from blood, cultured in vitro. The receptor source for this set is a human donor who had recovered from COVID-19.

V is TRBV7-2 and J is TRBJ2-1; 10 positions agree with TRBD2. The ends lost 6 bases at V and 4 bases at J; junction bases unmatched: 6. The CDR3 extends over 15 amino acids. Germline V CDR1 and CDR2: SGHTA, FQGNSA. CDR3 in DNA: TGTGCCAGCAGGTCAGCGGGGGGGCCGTACAATGAGCAGTTCTTC. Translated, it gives CASRSAGGPYNEQFF.

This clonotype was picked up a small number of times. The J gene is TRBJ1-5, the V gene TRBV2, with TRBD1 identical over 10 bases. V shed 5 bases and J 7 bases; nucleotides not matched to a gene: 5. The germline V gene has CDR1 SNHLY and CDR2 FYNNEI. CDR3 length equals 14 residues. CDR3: CASSYRDRGQPQHF. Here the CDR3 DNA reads TGTGCCAGCAGTTACCGGGACAGGGGACAGCCCCAGCATTTT.

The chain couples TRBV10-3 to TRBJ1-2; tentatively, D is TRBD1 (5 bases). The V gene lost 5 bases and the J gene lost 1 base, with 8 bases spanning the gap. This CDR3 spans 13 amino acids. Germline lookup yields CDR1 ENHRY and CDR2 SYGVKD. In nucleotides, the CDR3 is TGTGCCATCAGTCAAGACAGTAACTATGGCTACACCTTC. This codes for CAISQDSNYGYTF.

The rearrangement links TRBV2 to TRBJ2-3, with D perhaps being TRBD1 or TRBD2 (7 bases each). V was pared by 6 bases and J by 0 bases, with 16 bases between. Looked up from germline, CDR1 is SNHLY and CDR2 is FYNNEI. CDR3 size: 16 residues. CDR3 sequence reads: CASRGGTAGSTDTQYF. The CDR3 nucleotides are TGTGCCAGCAGGGGGGGGACAGCCGGGAGCACAGATACGCAGTATTTT.

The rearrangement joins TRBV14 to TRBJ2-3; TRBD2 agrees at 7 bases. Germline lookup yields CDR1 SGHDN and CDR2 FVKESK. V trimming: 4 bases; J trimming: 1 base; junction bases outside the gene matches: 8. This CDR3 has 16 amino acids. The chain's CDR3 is CASSPFSSGRTDTQYF. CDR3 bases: TGTGCCAGCAGCCCCTTTTCTAGCGGTCGCACAGATACGCAGTATTTT. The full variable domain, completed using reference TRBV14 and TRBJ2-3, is EAGVTQFPSHSVIEKGQTVTLRCDPISGHDNLYWYRRVMGKEIKFLLHFVKESKQDESGMPNNRFLAERTGGTYSTLKVQPAELEDSGVYFCASSPFSSGRTDTQYFGPGTRLTVL.

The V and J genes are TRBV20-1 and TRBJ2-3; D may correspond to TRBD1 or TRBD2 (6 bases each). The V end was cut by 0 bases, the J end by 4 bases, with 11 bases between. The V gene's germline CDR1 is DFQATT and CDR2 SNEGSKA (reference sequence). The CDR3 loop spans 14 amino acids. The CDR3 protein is CSARDTGAADTQYF. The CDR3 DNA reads TGCAGTGCTAGAGATACGGGGGCGGCAGATACGCAGTATTTT.

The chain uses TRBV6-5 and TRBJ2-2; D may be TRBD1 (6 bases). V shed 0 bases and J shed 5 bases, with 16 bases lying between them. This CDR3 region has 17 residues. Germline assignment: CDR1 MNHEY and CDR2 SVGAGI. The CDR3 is CASSYSVGRGFTGELFF. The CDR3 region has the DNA TGTGCCAGCAGTTACTCGGTCGGCAGGGGTTTTACCGGGGAGCTGTTTTTT.

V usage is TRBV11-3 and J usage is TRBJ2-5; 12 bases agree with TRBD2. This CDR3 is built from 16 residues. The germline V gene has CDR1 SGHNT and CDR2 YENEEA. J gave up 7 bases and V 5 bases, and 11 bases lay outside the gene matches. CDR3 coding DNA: TGTGCCAGCAGCCTTGCTAGCGGGAGGGCATTCGTGACCCAGTACTTC. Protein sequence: CASSLASGRAFVTQYF.

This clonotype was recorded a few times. The CDR3: CASSYSFQGDYYGYTF. Here the CDR3 DNA reads TGTGCCAGCAGTTACTCGTTTCAGGGGGATTATTATGGCTACACCTTC. The rearrangement links TRBV6-5 to TRBJ1-2; 7 bases fit TRBD1. The CDR3 consists of 16 residues. The J segment lost 5 bases and the V segment lost 0 bases, leaving 9 bases of the junction unmatched. Germline lookup yields CDR1 MNHEY and CDR2 SVGAGI.

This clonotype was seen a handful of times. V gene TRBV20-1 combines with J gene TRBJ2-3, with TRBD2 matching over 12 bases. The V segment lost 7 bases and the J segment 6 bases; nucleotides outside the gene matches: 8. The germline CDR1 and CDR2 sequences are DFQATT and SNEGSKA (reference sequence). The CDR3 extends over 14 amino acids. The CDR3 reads CSVPTSGGRDTQYF. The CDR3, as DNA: TGCAGTGTCCCGACTAGCGGGGGCCGGGATACGCAGTATTTT.

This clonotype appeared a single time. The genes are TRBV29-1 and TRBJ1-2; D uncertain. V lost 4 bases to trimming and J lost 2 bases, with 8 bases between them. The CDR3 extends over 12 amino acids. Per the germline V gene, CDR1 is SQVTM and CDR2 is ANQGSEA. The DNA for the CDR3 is TGCAGCGTTGGGACGGTGAACTATGGCTACACCTTC. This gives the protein CSVGTVNYGYTF.